One sample yielded the 18 T cell receptor beta chains listed below, sequenced in a study of cytomegalovirus exposure and HLA in healthy donors. PCR was performed using 60 Vbeta and 13 Jbeta primers. TCRdb's copy holds only in-frame clones and misses some; the assay was immunoSEQ multiplex PCR. The sample includes 150,000 to 200,000 clones, about 80% of them seen just once. The sequenced sample was PBMCs. Source of these receptors: a man aged 45-65 years in good health and CMV-seropositive.

CDR3 coding DNA: TGTGCCAGCAGTTTGCCCCAGGGAGAGCAGTTCTTC. Translated: CASSLPQGEQFF. The J gene is TRBJ2-1, the V gene TRBV28, with a possible D match to TRBD1 (5 bases). The CDR3 covers 12 residues. Between the trimmed V and J ends, which lost 3 bases and 10 bases, there was a span of 10 bases. Germline assignment: CDR1 MDHEN and CDR2 SYDVKM. The full variable domain, its missing parts supplied by reference TRBV28 and TRBJ2-1, is DVKVTQSSRYLVKRTGEKVFLECVQDMDHENMFWYRQDPGLGLRLIYFSYDVKMKEKGDIPEGYSVSREKKERFSLILESASTNQTSMYLCASSLPQGEQFFGPGTRLTVL.

The gene calls are TRBV7-6 and TRBJ2-5, with D perhaps TRBD2 (6 bases). Trimming pared 1 base from V and 2 bases from J, leaving 8 bases between. Germline CDR1 and CDR2: SGHVS and FNYEAQ. CDR3 length: 14 amino acids. The CDR3 spells CASSLDGGQETQYF. The CDR3 nucleotides are TGTGCCAGCAGCTTAGATGGGGGGCAAGAGACCCAGTACTTC.

The J gene is TRBJ2-1, the V gene TRBV7-9; D is perhaps TRBD1 (6 bases). V shed 5 bases and J shed 1 base, with 12 bases lying between them. Germline V gives CDR1 SEHNR, CDR2 FQNEAQ (reference sequence). The CDR3 spans 15 residues. The CDR3 reads CASSPRGLSYNEQFF. CDR3 nucleotides: TGTGCCAGCAGCCCCAGGGGTTTATCCTACAATGAGCAGTTCTTC.

The chain carries TRBV27 and TRBJ1-4, with 10 nucleotides matching TRBD1. The V segment lost 10 bases and the J segment 8 bases; nucleotides outside the gene matches: 4. CDR1 and CDR2 (germline): MNHEY, SMNVEV (reference sequence). This CDR3 has 12 residues. The CDR3 here is CATRDRGEKLFF. The CDR3 DNA follows: TGTGCCACCCGGGACAGGGGCGAAAAACTGTTTTTT.

J is TRBJ2-5 and V is TRBV28; TRBD1 is a possible D gene (6 bases). The V gene's germline CDR1 is MDHEN and CDR2 SYDVKM. Trimming pared 5 bases from V and 0 bases from J, leaving 10 bases between. The CDR3 totals 14 residues. CDR3 sequence reads: CASSGGLYQETQYF. CDR3 nucleotide sequence: TGTGCCAGCAGTGGGGGCCTGTACCAAGAGACCCAGTACTTC.

The J gene is TRBJ2-7, the V gene TRBV28; 8 bases map to TRBD1. V dropped 6 bases and J dropped 7; count of bases not matched to a gene: 11. Germline V CDR1 and CDR2: MDHEN, SYDVKM. This CDR3 is 14 amino acids long. CDR3 region: CASSYTGGSSEQYV. The CDR3 DNA follows: TGTGCCAGCAGCTATACAGGGGGATCGTCGGAGCAGTACGTC.

This chain connects TRBV5-6 to TRBJ2-7; TRBD1 matches 7 bases. V lost 3 bases, J lost 5 bases, and 8 bases stayed unmatched. There are 14 residues in the CDR3. Germline V gene data show CDR1 as SGHDT and CDR2 as YYEEEE. The CDR3 here is CASSSITTGNEQYF. Here the CDR3 DNA reads TGTGCCAGCAGCTCGATCACGACAGGGAACGAGCAGTACTTC.

This chain links TRBV4-3 with TRBJ2-5; 13 nucleotides match TRBD2. CDR1 LGHNA and CDR2 YSLEER come from the germline V gene. CDR3 size: 15 residues. V shed 5 bases, J shed 5 bases, and the junction held 5 bases outside the gene matches. The DNA of the CDR3 is TGCGCCAGCAGCAGGACTAGCGGGGGAGGGGAGACCCAGTACTTC. As protein: CASSRTSGGGETQYF.

The rearrangement links TRBV4-2 to TRBJ2-6, with 8 bases matching TRBD1. V lost 7 bases, J lost 0 bases, and 5 bases stayed unmatched. Germline-derived CDR1 and CDR2 are LGHNA and YNFKEQ. This CDR3 has 16 amino acids. CDR3 in amino acids: CASMKTGASGANVLTF. CDR3 DNA: TGTGCCAGCATGAAGACAGGGGCCTCTGGGGCCAACGTCCTGACTTTC.

The chain is built from TRBV7-9 and TRBJ2-7, with TRBD2 identical over 8 bases. The CDR3 runs 16 residues. Per the germline V gene, CDR1 is SEHNR and CDR2 is FQNEAQ (reference sequence). The trim removed 3 bases at V and 2 bases at J, leaving 9 bases unmatched. The CDR3 loop is CASSLNRGGLTYEQYV. The CDR3 DNA reads TGTGCCAGCAGCTTGAATCGCGGGGGGCTGACCTACGAGCAGTACGTC.

The chain links TRBV12-5 to TRBJ2-3, with 7 bases lining up with TRBD1. The CDR3 is 13 residues long. V lost 5 bases to trimming and J lost 11 bases; unmatched junction nucleotides: 10. From germline, CDR1 is LGHNT and CDR2 FRNRAP. CDR3 sequence: CASGLPGQLRQYF. In nucleotides, the CDR3 is TGTGCTAGTGGTCTACCGGGACAGTTGAGGCAGTATTTT.

This chain connects TRBV29-1 to TRBJ1-2; 8 nucleotides agree with TRBD1. Germline CDR1 SQVTM, CDR2 ANQGSEA. The CDR3 consists of 13 residues. The V segment lost 7 bases and the J segment 2 bases; nucleotides outside the gene matches: 6. The CDR3 region is CSARDRPNYGYTF. The CDR3 DNA sequence: TGCAGCGCCAGGGACAGGCCCAACTATGGCTACACCTTC.

V and J are TRBV9 and TRBJ2-2; the D is unclear. CDR1 SGDLS and CDR2 YYNGEE come from the germline V gene. V lost 3 bases to trimming and J lost 0 bases, with 6 bases between them. This CDR3 is 14 amino acids long. The CDR3 reads CASSAPTNTGELFF. CDR3 nucleotide sequence: TGTGCCAGCAGCGCCCCTACGAACACCGGGGAGCTGTTTTTT. Combining the CDR3 with reference TRBV9 and TRBJ2-2 gives the whole variable domain DSGVTQTPKHLITATGQRVTLRCSPRSGDLSVYWYQQSLDQGLQFLIQYYNGEERAKGNILERFSAQQFPDLHSELNLSSLELGDSALYFCASSAPTNTGELFFGEGSRLTVL.

The chain employs TRBV4-2 and TRBJ2-6; 7 nucleotides match TRBD1. CDR1 is LGHNA, CDR2 YNFKEQ, per germline. J gave up 4 bases and V 5 bases, and 8 bases lay outside the gene matches. This CDR3 region has 16 residues. CDR3 sequence: CASSAVQGSGANVLTF. CDR3 sequence (DNA): TGTGCCAGCAGCGCCGTACAGGGGTCCGGGGCCAACGTCCTGACTTTC.

This sequence joins TRBV21-1 and TRBJ1-2; the table's D call, TRBD1, has no DNA check behind it. TRBV21-1 is listed as a pseudogene. This CDR3 has 15 residues. CDR3 DNA sequence: TGTGCCAGCACCCTCGGATGGCAGGGGGTTTATGGCTACACCTTC. Amino acid sequence: CASTLGWQGVYGYTF.

The V gene is TRBV4-1, the J gene TRBJ2-2, with TRBD1 matching 9 bases. The CDR3 length is 15 residues. CDR1 MGHRA and CDR2 YSYEKL come from the germline V gene. V trimming: 5 bases; J trimming: 6 bases; junction bases outside the gene matches: 7. The CDR3 region is CASSLTGGFAGELFF. The CDR3 DNA reads as TGCGCCAGCAGCTTAACAGGGGGCTTCGCCGGGGAGCTGTTTTTT.

The V and J genes are TRBV11-1 and TRBJ2-1; 8 bases align to TRBD2. After removal of 4 bases from V and 4 bases from J, the junction contained 3 bases not matched to a gene. CDR3 size: 14 residues. The V gene's germline CDR1 is SGHAT and CDR2 FQDESV (reference sequence). The DNA of the CDR3 is TGTGCCAGCAGCTCACTAGCGGTATACAATGAGCAGTTCTTC. Translated, it gives CASSSLAVYNEQFF.

The chain joins TRBV5-3 to TRBJ2-1; 8 bases agree with TRBD1. TRBV5-3 is sorted into the ORF group, with uncertain function. The CDR3 is 15 residues long. V trimming: 4 bases; J trimming: 4 bases; junction bases outside the gene matches: 7. For the CDR3, the DNA is TGTGCCAGAAGCACGACAGGGGTTATGTACAATGAGCAGTTCTTC. Its translation is CARSTTGVMYNEQFF.